Following are 8 T cell receptor beta chains from one sample sequenced in a study of shared clonotypes between healthy human individuals (dated by TCRdb to 2018 to 2021). Receptor amplification or capture employed the immunoSEQ multiplex PCR assay. TCRdb retrieved this table from immuneACCESS and kept in-frame rearrangements only. Not all clones are present; in checked studies, unresolved V genes account for under half, and no reason is known for the remainder. The sample has 80,000 to 100,000 clones on record, approximately 70% of them singletons. The ten largest clones capture 50% of the sample. The specimen sequenced was memory CD8+ T cells sorted from blood. The sample's cell subset or site label, in plain terms: CD45RO+ cells pooled with CCR7-negative TemRA cells. The source of these receptors is a man aged 25 to 40 in good health.

The chain links TRBV21-1 to TRBJ2-7. TRBV21-1 has pseudogene status. This CDR3 is built from 14 residues. The CDR3 protein is CASSKGRSLYEQYF. CDR3 coding DNA: TGTGCCAGCAGCAAAGGCAGGAGCCTCTACGAGCAGTACTTC.

The J gene is TRBJ1-3, the V gene TRBV9, with D maybe TRBD1 (5 bases). Germline-derived CDR1 and CDR2 are SGDLS and YYNGEE. The CDR3 spans 14 residues. Trimming took 2 bases from V and 5 from J, leaving 11 bases between them. The CDR3 DNA reads as TGTGCCAGCAGCGTGGGTTGGGGCAGAAACACCATATATTTT. Its translation: CASSVGWGRNTIYF.

J is TRBJ2-1 and V is TRBV4-3; perhaps TRBD2 as D (6 bases). V lost 0 bases and J 4 bases, leaving 13 bases between the germline ends. Germline assignment: CDR1 LGHNA and CDR2 YSLEER. CDR3 size: 16 residues. Written as DNA, the CDR3 is TGCGCCAGCAGCCAAGATGGCAGCGGGCATTACAATGAGCAGTTCTTC. It codes for CASSQDGSGHYNEQFF.

This CDR3 is CASSPVPRGSSYNEQFF. The CDR3 coding sequence is TGTGCCAGCTCACCCGTCCCCAGGGGGAGCTCCTACAATGAGCAGTTCTTC. The chain has TRBV18 and TRBJ2-1; 7 bases map to TRBD1. The germline V gene has CDR1 KGHSH and CDR2 LQKENI. CDR3 length equals 17 residues. V was pared by 3 bases and J by 0 bases, with 8 bases of the junction left unmatched. The full variable domain, its missing parts supplied by reference TRBV18 and TRBJ2-1, is NAGVMQNPRHLVRRRGQEARLRCSPMKGHSHVYWYRQLPEEGLKFMVYLQKENIIDESGMPKERFSAEFPKEGPSILRIQQVVRGDSAAYFCASSPVPRGSSYNEQFFGPGTRLTVL.

This chain uses TRBV5-8 with TRBJ2-2, with 13 bases lining up with TRBD2. From germline, CDR1 is SGHTS and CDR2 YDEGEE. The CDR3 consists of 17 residues. Germline trimming cut 3 bases from V and 0 bases from J; bases unmatched to any gene: 2. CDR3 nucleotide sequence: TGTGCCAGCAGCTCCGGGACTAGCGGGACGAACACCGGGGAGCTGTTTTTT. The encoded protein is CASSSGTSGTNTGELFF. Supplemented by reference TRBV5-8 and TRBJ2-2, the full variable domain reads EAGVTQSPTHLIKTRGQQATLRCSPISGHTSVYWYQQALGLGLQFLLWYDEGEERNRGNFPPRFSGRQFPNYSSELNVNALELEDSALYLCASSSGTSGTNTGELFFGEGSRLTVL.

In the case of this clone: The same CDR3 can be traced to other DNA sequences in this sample. CDR3 in amino acids: CASSYQGTYEQYF. The CDR3 DNA follows: TGTGCCAGCAGTTATCAGGGTACCTACGAGCAGTACTTC. The chain couples TRBV6-5 to TRBJ2-7; weak D call: TRBD1 (5 bases). V gave up 3 bases and J gave up 2 bases, with 8 bases separating them. Germline V gives CDR1 MNHEY, CDR2 SVGAGI. CDR3 length: 13 residues.

This sequence joins TRBV14 and TRBJ2-1; tentative D call: TRBD1 (6 bases). V was shortened by 6 bases and J by 4 bases, with 10 bases between the two germline ends. CDR1 and CDR2 (germline): SGHDN, FVKESK. The CDR3 extends over 13 amino acids. The CDR3 sequence: CASRLTGYNEQFF. The CDR3 DNA follows: TGTGCCAGCAGACTGACAGGATACAATGAGCAGTTCTTC.

V is TRBV5-1 and J is TRBJ2-2, with unresolved D. From germline, CDR1 is SGHRS and CDR2 YFSETQ. The CDR3 contains 14 residues. V shed 5 bases and J shed 1 base, with 9 bases lying between them. CDR3 protein: CASRLQLNTGELFF. The CDR3 DNA is TGCGCCAGCAGGCTCCAGCTGAACACCGGGGAGCTGTTTTTT.